This TCR beta chain stems from a study of blood T cell repertoires in COVID-19. Overall study context: Samples taken during acute and convalescent COVID-19 were collected in the United States, Italy and Spain.

Per the germline V gene, CDR1 is SGHRS and CDR2 is YFSETQ. There are 13 residues in the CDR3. V lost 4 bases and J lost 1, with 8 bases in between. In the authors' methods: Cell counts per sample came from amplifying reference gene primers. Some clones are missing from TCRdb's copy, which holds only in-frame ones; the method was immunoSEQ multiplex PCR. The DNA gave D and trimming, while V, J and clone size come from that table. This table holds about 110,000 clones, approximately 70% found once. The V and J genes are TRBV5-1 and TRBJ1-1, with D possibly being TRBD1 (6 bases). Sequenced material: peripheral blood. This TCR derives from a woman aged 40 to 50 with acute or convalescent COVID-19. The CDR3 protein is CASSQQGNTEAFF. CDR3 coding DNA: TGCGCCAGCAGCCAACAGGGGAACACTGAAGCTTTCTTT.